The clone carrying this T cell receptor (beta chain) was observed many times. The repertoire was sequenced with immunoSEQ multiplex PCR; TCRdb's copy has only in-frame clones and lacks some. This sample carries 24,000 or so clones, none of them present only once. The sample originates from a study of T cells after posttransplantation cyclophosphamide. CDR3 length: 13 amino acids. Germline V gene lookup returns CDR1 MNHNS and CDR2 SASEGT. Losses at the gene ends were 7 bases for V and 2 bases for J; bases not matched to a gene: 2. Cyclophosphamide on days +3 and +4 followed busulfan-fludarabine conditioning and a marrow graft.

The rearrangement joins TRBV6-1 to TRBJ2-7, with 10 nucleotides matching TRBD2. The sequences come from PBMCs, collected after allogeneic stem cell transplant with posttransplant cyclophosphamide. The clonotype was recovered from a young adult male patient who received an allogeneic stem cell transplant from a related donor, was CMV-positive, and had no GVHD. The graft donor may account for some of the T cells. The CDR3 sequence: CASIAGGPYEQYF. CDR3 sequence (DNA): TGTGCCAGCATAGCGGGGGGTCCCTACGAGCAGTACTTC.